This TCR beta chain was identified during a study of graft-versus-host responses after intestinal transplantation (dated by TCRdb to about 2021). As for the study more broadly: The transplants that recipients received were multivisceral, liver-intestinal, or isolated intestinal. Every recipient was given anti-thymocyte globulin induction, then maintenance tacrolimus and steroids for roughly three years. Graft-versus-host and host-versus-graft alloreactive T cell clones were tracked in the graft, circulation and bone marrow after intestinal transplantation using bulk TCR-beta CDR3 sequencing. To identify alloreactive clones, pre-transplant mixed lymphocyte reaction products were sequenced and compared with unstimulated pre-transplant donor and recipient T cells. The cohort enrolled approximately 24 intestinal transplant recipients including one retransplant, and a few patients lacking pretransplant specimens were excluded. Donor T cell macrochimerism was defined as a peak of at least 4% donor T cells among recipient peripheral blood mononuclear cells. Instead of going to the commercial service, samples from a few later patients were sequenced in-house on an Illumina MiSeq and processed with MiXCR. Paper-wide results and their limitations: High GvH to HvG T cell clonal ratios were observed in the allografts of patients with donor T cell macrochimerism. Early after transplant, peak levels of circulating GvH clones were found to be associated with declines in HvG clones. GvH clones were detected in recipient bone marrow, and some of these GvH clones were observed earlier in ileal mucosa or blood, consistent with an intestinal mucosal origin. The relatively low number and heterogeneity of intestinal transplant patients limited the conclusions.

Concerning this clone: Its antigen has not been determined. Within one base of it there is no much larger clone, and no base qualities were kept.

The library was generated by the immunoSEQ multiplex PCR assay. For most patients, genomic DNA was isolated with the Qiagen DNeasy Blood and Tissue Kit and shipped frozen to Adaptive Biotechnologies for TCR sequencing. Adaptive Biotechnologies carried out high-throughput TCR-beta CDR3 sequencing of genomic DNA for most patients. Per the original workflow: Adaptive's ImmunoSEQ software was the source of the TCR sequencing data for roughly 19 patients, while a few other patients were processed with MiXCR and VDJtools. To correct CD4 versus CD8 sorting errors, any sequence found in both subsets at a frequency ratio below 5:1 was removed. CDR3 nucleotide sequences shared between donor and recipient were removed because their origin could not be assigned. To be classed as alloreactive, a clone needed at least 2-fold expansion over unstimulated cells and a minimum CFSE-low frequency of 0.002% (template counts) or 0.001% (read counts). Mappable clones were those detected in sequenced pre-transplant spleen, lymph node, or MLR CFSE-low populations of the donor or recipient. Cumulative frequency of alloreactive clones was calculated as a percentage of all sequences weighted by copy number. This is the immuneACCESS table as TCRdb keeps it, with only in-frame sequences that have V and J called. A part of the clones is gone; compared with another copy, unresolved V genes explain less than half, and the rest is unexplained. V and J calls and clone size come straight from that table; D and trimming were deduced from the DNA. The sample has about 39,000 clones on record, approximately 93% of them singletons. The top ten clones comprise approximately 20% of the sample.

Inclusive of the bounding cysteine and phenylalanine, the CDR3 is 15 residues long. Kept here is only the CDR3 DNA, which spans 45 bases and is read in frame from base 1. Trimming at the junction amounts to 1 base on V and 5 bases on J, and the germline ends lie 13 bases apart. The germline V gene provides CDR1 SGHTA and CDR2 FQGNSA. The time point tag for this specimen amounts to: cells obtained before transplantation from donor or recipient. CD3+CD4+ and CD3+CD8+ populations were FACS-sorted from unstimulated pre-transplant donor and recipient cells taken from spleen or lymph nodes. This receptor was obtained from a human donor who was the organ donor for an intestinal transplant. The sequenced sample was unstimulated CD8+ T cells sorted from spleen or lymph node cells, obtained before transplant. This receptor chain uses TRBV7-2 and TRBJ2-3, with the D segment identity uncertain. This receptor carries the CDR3 CASSLERIGVDTQYF. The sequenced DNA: TGTGCCAGCAGCTTAGAACGTATAGGTGTAGATACGCAGTATTTT. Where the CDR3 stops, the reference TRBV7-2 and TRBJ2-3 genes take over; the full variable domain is GAGVSQSPSNKVTEKGKDVELRCDPISGHTALYWYRQSLGQGLEFLIYFQGNSAPDKSGLPSDRFSAERTGGSVSTLTIQRTQQEDSAVYLCASSLERIGVDTQYFGPGTRLTVL.